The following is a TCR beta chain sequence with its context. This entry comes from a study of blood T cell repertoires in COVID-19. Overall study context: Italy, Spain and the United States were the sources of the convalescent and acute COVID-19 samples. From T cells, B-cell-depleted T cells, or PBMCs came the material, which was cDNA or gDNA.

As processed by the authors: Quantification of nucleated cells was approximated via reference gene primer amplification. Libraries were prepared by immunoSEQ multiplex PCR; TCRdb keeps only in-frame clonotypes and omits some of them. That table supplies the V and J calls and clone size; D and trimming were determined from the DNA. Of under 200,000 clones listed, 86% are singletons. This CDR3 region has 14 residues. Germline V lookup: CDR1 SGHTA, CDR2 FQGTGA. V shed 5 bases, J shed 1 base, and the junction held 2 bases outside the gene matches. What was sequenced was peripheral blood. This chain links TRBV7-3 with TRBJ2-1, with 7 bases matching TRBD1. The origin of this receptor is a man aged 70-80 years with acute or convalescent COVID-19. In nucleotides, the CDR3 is TGTGCCAGCAGCCCGGGACAGTCCTACAATGAGCAGTTCTTC. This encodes CASSPGQSYNEQFF.